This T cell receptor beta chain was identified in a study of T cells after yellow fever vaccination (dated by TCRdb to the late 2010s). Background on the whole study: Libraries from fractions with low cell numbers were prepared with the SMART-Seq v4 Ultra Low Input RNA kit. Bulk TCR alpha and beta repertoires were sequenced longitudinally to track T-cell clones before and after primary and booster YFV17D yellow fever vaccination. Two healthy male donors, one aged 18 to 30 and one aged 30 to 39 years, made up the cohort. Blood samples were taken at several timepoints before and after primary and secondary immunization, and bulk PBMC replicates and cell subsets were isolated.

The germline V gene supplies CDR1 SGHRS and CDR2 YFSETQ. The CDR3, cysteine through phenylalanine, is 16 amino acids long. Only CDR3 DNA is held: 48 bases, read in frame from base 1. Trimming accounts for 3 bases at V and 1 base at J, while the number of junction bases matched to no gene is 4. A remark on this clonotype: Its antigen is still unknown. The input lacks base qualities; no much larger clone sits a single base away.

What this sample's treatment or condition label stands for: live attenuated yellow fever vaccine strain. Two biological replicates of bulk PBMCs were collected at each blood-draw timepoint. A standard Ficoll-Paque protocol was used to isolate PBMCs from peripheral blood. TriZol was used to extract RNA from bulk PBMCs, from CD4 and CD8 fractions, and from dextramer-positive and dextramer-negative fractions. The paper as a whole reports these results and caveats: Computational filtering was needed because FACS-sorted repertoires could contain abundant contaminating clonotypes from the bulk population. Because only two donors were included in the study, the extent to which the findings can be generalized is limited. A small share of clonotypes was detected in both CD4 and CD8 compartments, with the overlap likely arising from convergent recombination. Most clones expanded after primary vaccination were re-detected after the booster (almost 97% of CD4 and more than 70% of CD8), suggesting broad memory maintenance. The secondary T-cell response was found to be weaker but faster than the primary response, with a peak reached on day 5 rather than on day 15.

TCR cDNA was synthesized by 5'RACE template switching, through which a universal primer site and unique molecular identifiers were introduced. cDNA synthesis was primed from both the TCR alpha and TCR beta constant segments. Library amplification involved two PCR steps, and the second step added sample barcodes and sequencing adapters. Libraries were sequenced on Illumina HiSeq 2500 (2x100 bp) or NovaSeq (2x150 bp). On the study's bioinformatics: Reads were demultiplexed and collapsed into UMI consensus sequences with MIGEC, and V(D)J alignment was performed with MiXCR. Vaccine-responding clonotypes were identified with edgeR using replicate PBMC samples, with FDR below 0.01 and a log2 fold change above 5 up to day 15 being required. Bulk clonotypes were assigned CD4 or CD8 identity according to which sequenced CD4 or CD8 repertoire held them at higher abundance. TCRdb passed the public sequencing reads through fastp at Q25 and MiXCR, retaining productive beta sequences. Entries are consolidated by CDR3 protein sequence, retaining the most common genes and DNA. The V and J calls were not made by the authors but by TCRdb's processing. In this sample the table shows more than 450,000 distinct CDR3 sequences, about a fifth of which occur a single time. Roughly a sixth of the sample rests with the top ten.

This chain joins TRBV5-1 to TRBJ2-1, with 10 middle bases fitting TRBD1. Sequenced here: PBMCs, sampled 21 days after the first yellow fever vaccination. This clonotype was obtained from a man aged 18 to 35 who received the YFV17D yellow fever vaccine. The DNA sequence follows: TGCGCCAGCAGCTGGGGACAGGGGATATCCTACAATGAGCAGTTCTTC. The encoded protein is CASSWGQGISYNEQFF.